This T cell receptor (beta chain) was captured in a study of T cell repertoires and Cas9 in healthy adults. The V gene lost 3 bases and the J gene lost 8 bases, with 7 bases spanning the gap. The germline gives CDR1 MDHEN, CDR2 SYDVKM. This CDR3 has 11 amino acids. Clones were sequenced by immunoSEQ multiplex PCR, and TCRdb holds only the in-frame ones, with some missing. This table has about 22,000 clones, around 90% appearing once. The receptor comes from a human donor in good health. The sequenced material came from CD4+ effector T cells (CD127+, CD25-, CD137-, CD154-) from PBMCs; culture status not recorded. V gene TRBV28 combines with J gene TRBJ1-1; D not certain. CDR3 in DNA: TGTGCCAGCAGTTTGCACGCAGAAGCTTTCTTT. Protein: CASSLHAEAFF.